This T cell receptor (beta chain) was identified in a study of shared clonotypes between healthy human individuals. About the research overall: Plates per donor: three CD4 naive, three CD4 memory, two CD8 naive, one CD8 memory.

CDR1 and CDR2 from the germline V gene are LNHDA and SQIVND (reference sequence). The V gene end was trimmed by 3 bases and the J gene end by 2 bases; junction bases not matched to a gene: 6. This CDR3 spans 15 amino acids. Findings and limits, study-wide: Rarefaction analysis demonstrated incomplete sorted-subset sequencing notwithstanding large depth. Collection of samples was limited to blood; tissue repertoires likely differ.

A remark on this clone: Its antigen remains unknown.

Sequencing was performed with immunoSEQ multiplex PCR; in TCRdb, only in-frame clones are kept and a portion is missing. Of 2 million to 2.5 million clones in the sample, 85% to 95% are singletons; the top ten hold 0.37%. This chain joins TRBV19 and TRBJ2-7; 8 bases fit TRBD1. The sample consisted of naive CD4+ T cells from PBMCs. This sample's subset: CD45RA+ positively selected. This TCR derives from a man younger than 35 in good health. Some clones in this sample may be carry-over from other donors' samples. The CDR3 reads CASSITGGTTYEQYF. CDR3 nucleotide sequence: TGTGCCAGTAGTATTACAGGGGGGACAACCTACGAGCAGTACTTC.